These 27 T cell receptor beta chains were sequenced from one sample in a study of cytomegalovirus exposure and HLA in healthy donors. The PCR contained 60 Vbeta and 13 Jbeta primers. Sequencing used immunoSEQ multiplex PCR; TCRdb keeps in-frame clones, though not all of them. Of approximately 170,000 clones listed, 65% to 85% were seen once; the top ten hold 0.7% to 0.95%. Sequencing input: PBMCs. Source of these receptors: a young woman in good health and CMV-seronegative.

This clone was seen only a few times. The rearrangement uses TRBV7-9 and TRBJ2-1; TRBD2 agrees at 7 bases. CDR1 is SEHNR and CDR2 is FQNEAQ in the germline V gene (reference sequence). The CDR3 has 16 amino acids. V was pared by 5 bases and J by 1 base, with 8 bases of the junction left unmatched. The CDR3 protein is CASSTFAGESYNEQFF. The CDR3 DNA sequence: TGTGCCAGCAGCACATTCGCGGGAGAGTCCTACAATGAGCAGTTCTTC.

The chain employs TRBV29-1 and TRBJ1-1; the D gene is possibly TRBD1 (6 bases). With 3 bases removed from V and 2 bases from J, the gap between germline ends came to 10 bases. This CDR3 is 13 amino acids long. Per the germline V gene, CDR1 is SQVTM and CDR2 is ANQGSEA. CDR3 sequence (DNA): TGCAGCGTTGAGAGGGGGGGAAACACTGAAGCTTTCTTT. It translates to CSVERGGNTEAFF. Based on the CDR3 plus reference TRBV29-1 and TRBJ1-1, the full variable domain is SAVISQKPSRDICQRGTSLTIQCQVDSQVTMMFWYRQQPGQSLTLIATANQGSEATYESGFVIDKFPISRPNLTFSTLTVSNMSPEDSSIYLCSVERGGNTEAFFGQGTRLTVV.

The chain links TRBV11-3 to TRBJ1-5; D not certain. Germline CDR1 reads SGHNT; CDR2 reads YENEEA. CDR3 length: 14 residues. The V gene lost 0 bases and the J gene lost 6 bases, with 9 bases spanning the gap. This CDR3 reads CASSLDSRGQPQHF. The CDR3 DNA reads as TGTGCCAGCAGCTTAGATTCCCGGGGTCAGCCCCAGCATTTT.

The chain employs TRBV27 and TRBJ2-4, with 7 bases matching TRBD2. CDR3 length: 18 amino acids. Trimming removed 1 base from V and 0 bases from J; junction bases left unmatched: 9. Germline CDR1 MNHEY, CDR2 SMNVEV (reference sequence). The DNA for the CDR3 is TGTGCCAGCAGTTTATGGGGGGGTAGGGACGTAGCCAAAAACATTCAGTACTTC. Amino acid sequence: CASSLWGGRDVAKNIQYF.

This clone was seen once. The J gene is TRBJ2-1, the V gene TRBV7-9; D possibly corresponds to TRBD1 (6 bases). CDR1 SEHNR and CDR2 FQNEAQ come from the germline V gene (reference sequence). The V end lost 3 bases, the J end lost 1 base, and 13 bases lay between the germline ends. This CDR3 has 16 residues. CDR3 sequence reads: CASSFSSQGSYNEQFF. DNA of the CDR3: TGTGCCAGCAGCTTTTCCTCTCAGGGGTCCTACAATGAGCAGTTCTTC. Based on the CDR3 plus reference TRBV7-9 and TRBJ2-1, the full variable domain is DTGVSQNPRHKITKRGQNVTFRCDPISEHNRLYWYRQTLGQGPEFLTYFQNEAQLEKSRLLSDRFSAERPKGSFSTLEIQRTEQGDSAMYLCASSFSSQGSYNEQFFGPGTRLTVL.

This chain uses TRBV7-9 with TRBJ1-1, with 10 bases that match TRBD1. Germline V CDR1 and CDR2: SEHNR, FQNEAQ (reference sequence). The CDR3 sequence is 14 residues long. V dropped 5 bases and J dropped 11; count of bases not matched to a gene: 11. The CDR3 loop is CASSGGTGDLWAFF. The CDR3 nucleotides read TGTGCCAGCAGCGGGGGGACAGGGGATTTATGGGCTTTCTTT.

The gene calls are TRBV5-1 and TRBJ1-2; the D is unclear. Germline V lookup: CDR1 SGHRS, CDR2 YFSETQ. The CDR3 contains 14 residues. Trimming shortened V by 5 bases and J by 3 bases, and 14 bases separated the two germline ends. In DNA form, the CDR3 reads TGCGCCAGCAGAGGAGGAGTAACGGACTATGGCTACACCTTC. Translation gives CASRGGVTDYGYTF.

The V call is TRBV28, the J call TRBJ2-3; D possibly corresponds to TRBD1 (5 bases). Germline CDR1 reads MDHEN; CDR2 reads SYDVKM. The CDR3 length is 15 residues. Trimming left V 6 bases short and J 4 bases short, with 17 bases between. The CDR3 DNA reads as TGTGCCAGCAGCAGGATAGGACATTCTTCAGATACGCAGTATTTT. Protein: CASSRIGHSSDTQYF. Drawing the rest from reference TRBV28 and TRBJ2-3, the complete variable domain is DVKVTQSSRYLVKRTGEKVFLECVQDMDHENMFWYRQDPGLGLRLIYFSYDVKMKEKGDIPEGYSVSREKKERFSLILESASTNQTSMYLCASSRIGHSSDTQYFGPGTRLTVL.

This clone was recorded a few times. The sample has other DNA sequences that encode this CDR3 too. The rearrangement links TRBV6-6 to TRBJ2-5; a weak D match, TRBD2 (5 bases). The CDR3 length is 15 residues. From germline, CDR1 is MNHNY and CDR2 SVGAGI (reference sequence). V shed 5 bases and J shed 5 bases, with 18 bases lying between them. This CDR3 is CASSAPLPEAETQYF. The CDR3 DNA follows: TGTGCCAGCAGTGCCCCACTGCCGGAGGCCGAGACCCAGTACTTC.

This clone has only one observation. This rearrangement joins TRBV5-1 to TRBJ2-7; 12 nucleotides match TRBD2. Per germline, CDR1 SGHRS and CDR2 YFSETQ. The CDR3 sequence is 15 residues long. The junction had 5 bases not matched to a gene; V was cut back by 3 bases and J by 4 bases. CDR3 DNA sequence: TGCGCCAGCAGCTGGCTAGCGGGAGGGGCTTACGAGCAGTACTTC. Amino acids: CASSWLAGGAYEQYF.

This CDR3 reads CASSPSGGRSNQPQHF. CDR3 DNA: TGTGCCAGCAGTCCCTCAGGGGGCCGTAGCAATCAGCCCCAGCATTTT. The chain links TRBV27 to TRBJ1-5; 8 bases agree with TRBD1. This CDR3 comprises 16 residues. J gave up 0 bases and V 5 bases, and 6 bases lay outside the gene matches. Per the germline V gene, CDR1 is MNHEY and CDR2 is SMNVEV (reference sequence).

The chain joins TRBV4-1 to TRBJ2-1; D call uncertain. V lost 3 bases and J lost 4, with 16 bases in between. In germline, CDR1 is MGHRA, CDR2 YSYEKL. This CDR3 comprises 16 residues. The CDR3 protein is CASSQLDLTQYNEQFF. Written as DNA, the CDR3 is TGCGCCAGCAGCCAGCTAGACTTGACCCAATACAATGAGCAGTTCTTC.

The chain has TRBV7-9 and TRBJ2-5; TRBD1 agrees at 11 bases. Germline CDR1 and CDR2: SEHNR and FQNEAQ (reference sequence). The CDR3 has 19 amino acids. Trimming took 2 bases from V and 4 from J; bases not matched to a gene: 15. CDR3 residues: CASSLTRTGGTGVGETQYF. In DNA form, the CDR3 reads TGTGCCAGCAGCTTAACTAGGACAGGGGGCACAGGTGTCGGAGAGACCCAGTACTTC. Based on the CDR3 plus reference TRBV7-9 and TRBJ2-5, the full variable domain is DTGVSQNPRHKITKRGQNVTFRCDPISEHNRLYWYRQTLGQGPEFLTYFQNEAQLEKSRLLSDRFSAERPKGSFSTLEIQRTEQGDSAMYLCASSLTRTGGTGVGETQYFGPGTRLLVL.

The chain uses TRBV14 and TRBJ2-7; TRBD2 matches 8 bases. Germline V CDR1 and CDR2: SGHDN, FVKESK. This CDR3 contains 16 residues. V shed 0 bases and J 2 bases; nucleotides not matched to a gene: 6. The CDR3, as DNA: TGTGCCAGCAGCCAAGAGGGGCGGGAGGAACCCTACGAGCAGTACTTC. Translating it yields CASSQEGREEPYEQYF.

The V gene is TRBV28, the J gene TRBJ2-7; 8 nucleotides match TRBD2. The length of the CDR3 is 15 residues. Trimming took 8 bases from V and 2 from J; bases not matched to a gene: 11. The germline gives CDR1 MDHEN, CDR2 SYDVKM. In nucleotides, the CDR3 is TGTGCCAGCTTCGGGGGGGCTCTCTTCCCCTACGAGCAGTACTTC. Encoded protein: CASFGGALFPYEQYF. Based on the CDR3 plus reference TRBV28 and TRBJ2-7, the full variable domain is DVKVTQSSRYLVKRTGEKVFLECVQDMDHENMFWYRQDPGLGLRLIYFSYDVKMKEKGDIPEGYSVSREKKERFSLILESASTNQTSMYLCASFGGALFPYEQYFGPGTRLTVT.

The V call is TRBV6-5, the J call TRBJ1-6, with D perhaps matching TRBD1 (5 bases). The V and J ends lost 6 bases and 8 bases respectively, with 14 bases between them. Per germline, CDR1 MNHEY and CDR2 SVGAGI. CDR3 length equals 14 residues. CDR3 loop: CASSRVPSDSPLHF. Written as DNA, the CDR3 is TGTGCCAGCAGCAGGGTTCCCAGTGATTCACCCCTCCACTTT.

The chain recombines TRBV5-5 with TRBJ1-2; D is ambiguous. Germline V gene sequence: CDR1 SGHKS, CDR2 YYEKEE (reference sequence). Trimming took 5 bases from V and 6 from J, leaving 11 bases between them. The CDR3 consists of 12 residues. CDR3 residues: CASSTLYDGYTF. CDR3 coding DNA: TGTGCCAGCAGTACCCTCTATGATGGCTACACCTTC.

This sequence joins TRBV21-1 and TRBJ1-5. TRBV21-1 represents a pseudogene. The CDR3 has 12 residues. The CDR3 DNA reads TGTGCCAGCCCCGGTGGCAATCAGCCCCAGCATTTT. Encoded protein: CASPGGNQPQHF.

This chain uses TRBV28 with TRBJ2-7; 7 bases agree with TRBD1. CDR3 length: 15 amino acids. Unmatched junction bases numbered 12, after V lost 6 bases and J lost 4 bases. CDR1 and CDR2 from the germline V gene are MDHEN and SYDVKM. The CDR3 DNA reads TGTGCCAGCAGACCCAGTACAGGGGCTCCATACGAGCAGTACTTC. As protein: CASRPSTGAPYEQYF.

The rearrangement joins TRBV9 to TRBJ1-2; 8 bases line up with TRBD1. Germline loops: CDR1 SGDLS, CDR2 YYNGEE. This CDR3 region has 21 residues. The junction had 22 bases not matched to a gene; V was cut back by 3 bases and J by 0 bases. CDR3 loop: CASSANIVGTGTGTANYGYTF. CDR3 bases: TGTGCCAGCAGCGCAAACATAGTGGGGACCGGGACAGGAACAGCTAACTATGGCTACACCTTC.

This clone was observed a few times. The chain couples TRBV6-1 to TRBJ2-5, with TRBD1 as a possible D gene (6 bases). Near its end, the DNA agrees better with TRBJ2-7, so the J call may be wrong. This CDR3 region has 14 residues. Germline CDR1 MNHNS, CDR2 SASEGT. CDR3 region: CASSEVVRGYEQYF. CDR3 in DNA: TGTGCCAGCAGTGAAGTGGTCAGGGGCTACGAGCAGTACTTC.

V and J are TRBV11-3 and TRBJ2-7; TRBD2 might be the D (6 bases). CDR1 and CDR2 from the germline V gene are SGHNT and YENEEA. The CDR3 spans 15 residues. The V end was cut by 1 base, the J end by 1 base, with 11 bases between. The CDR3 DNA follows: TGTGCCAGCAGCTTAGCGGGGGAACGGTCCTACGAGCAGTACTTC. Protein product: CASSLAGERSYEQYF.

V usage is TRBV27 and J usage is TRBJ2-5; a weak D match, TRBD2 (6 bases). CDR1 and CDR2 (germline): MNHEY, SMNVEV (reference sequence). The ends were cut back, 2 bases at V and 5 bases at J, with 12 bases in the middle. This CDR3 has 14 residues. In nucleotides, the CDR3 is TGTGCCAGCAGTTTAATTTCCGGGAGTGAGACCCAGTACTTC. Translation: CASSLISGSETQYF.

The chain carries TRBV5-4 and TRBJ2-7; 10 nucleotides line up with TRBD1. The junction had 4 bases not matched to a gene; V was cut back by 4 bases and J by 3 bases. CDR1 is SGHNT and CDR2 is YYREEE in the germline V gene (reference sequence). This CDR3 has 14 amino acids. CDR3 sequence: CASSQGQGIYEQYF. The CDR3 nucleotides read TGTGCCAGCAGCCAGGGACAGGGGATCTACGAGCAGTACTTC.

The rearrangement joins TRBV6-5 to TRBJ2-7, with 8 bases identical to TRBD1. V lost 7 bases and J lost 0; bases outside the gene matches: 8. CDR1 and CDR2 from the germline V gene are MNHEY and SVGAGI. The CDR3 totals 15 residues. DNA of the CDR3: TGTGCCAGCAACCGTGCGGGACAGGTCTCCTACGAGCAGTACTTC. Its protein product is CASNRAGQVSYEQYF.

This clone was seen only a few times. The sample carries other DNA sequences with the same CDR3. The chain links TRBV5-1 to TRBJ1-2; a weak D match, TRBD1 (5 bases). Germline lookup yields CDR1 SGHRS and CDR2 YFSETQ. The ends were cut back, 2 bases at V and 1 base at J, with 6 bases in the middle. This CDR3 comprises 13 residues. The CDR3 region is CASSFDSNYGYTF. For the CDR3, the DNA is TGCGCCAGCAGCTTTGACAGTAACTATGGCTACACCTTC. The full variable domain, rest sourced from reference TRBV5-1 and TRBJ1-2, is KAGVTQTPRYLIKTRGQQVTLSCSPISGHRSVSWYQQTPGQGLQFLFEYFSETQRNKGNFPGRFSGRQFSNSRSEMNVSTLELGDSALYLCASSFDSNYGYTFGSGTRLTVV.

This rearrangement joins TRBV18 to TRBJ1-4; 7 bases are a match to TRBD1. Germline CDR1 and CDR2: KGHSH and LQKENI. This CDR3 is 13 amino acids long. Trimming removed 5 bases from V and 3 bases from J; junction bases left unmatched: 0. CDR3 sequence: CASSGQANEKLFF. The CDR3 DNA reads as TGTGCCAGCTCAGGACAGGCTAATGAAAAACTGTTTTTT.